This T cell receptor (beta chain) is from a study of glioma-infiltrating T cells. General study results and limits: CDR3 overlap between tissue and blood was very small. Above-expected tissue-blood divergence occurred in all gliomas, most in low-grade ones.

The iRepertoire nested amplicon-rescue multiplex PCR amplified TCR alpha and beta CDR3s from RNA. One-step reverse transcription and amplification started from approximately 100-400 ng of tissue mRNA or PBMC total RNA. Each CDR3 protein gets one entry after TCRdb re-called the multiplex PCR reads with MiXCR. The repertoire holds approximately 140,000 distinct CDR3 sequences, with about 25% as singletons. Germline CDR1 MNHNS, CDR2 SASEGT. The CDR3 contains 17 residues. In regard to this clonotype: The target antigen is unknown. At one of its ends the junction is not consistent with the germline gene, which may arise from a read error.

This TCR was sampled from a human donor with low-grade glioma or glioblastoma, undergoing nonglioma brain surgery, or in good health (not recorded which). Input material: glioma tissue, nonneoplastic brain tissue, or PBMCs (not recorded which). V usage is TRBV6-1 and J usage is TRBJ2-1; 15 nucleotides line up with TRBD2. The CDR3 DNA reads as TGTGCCGGCAGCGCGGGACTAGCGGGGGGTATTTACAATGAGCAGTTCTTC. It codes for CAGSAGLAGGIYNEQFF.